This note documents a single T cell receptor beta chain sequence. Antigen specificity is unknown. Treatment here: over 15 received Ad26.COV2.S at low or high dose, single or two shots; about five received placebo; per-sample allocation not given. Vaccine and placebo recipients were sampled on day 63 after the first injection. The record originates from a study of Ad26.COV2.S vaccination and SARS-CoV-2 variants. Study overall: Ad26.COV2.S, an intramuscular injection, was given once or twice 56 days apart.

Study observations and caveats: Breadth and depth estimates from TCRs may understate total T cell responses.

V trimming: 6 bases; J trimming: 0 bases; junction bases outside the gene matches: 6. From germline, CDR1 is SQVTM and CDR2 ANQGSEA. This CDR3 has 14 amino acids. Clones were sequenced by immunoSEQ multiplex PCR, and TCRdb holds only the in-frame ones, with some missing. The sample contains a few hundred thousand clones, under 90% of which appear only once. This specimen was peripheral blood, taken in a trial of Ad26.COV2.S vaccine versus placebo. This chain connects TRBV29-1 to TRBJ1-1; TRBD1 matches 8 bases. The receptor was isolated from a person between 18 and 65 years old who received the Ad26.COV2.S COVID-19 vaccine or a placebo. The DNA of the CDR3 is TGCAGCGTAGACAGGGGACCAATGAACACTGAAGCTTTCTTT. It translates to CSVDRGPMNTEAFF.